This entry lists 27 T cell receptor beta chains sequenced from one sample in a study of shared clonotypes between healthy human individuals. The data were produced by immunoSEQ multiplex PCR, yet TCRdb's version contains in-frame clones alone and is incomplete. The profile shows millions of clones, more than 85% of them singletons. The naive CD8 subset, CD45RO-negative cells positively selected for CCR7, excluded terminally differentiated effector memory CD45RA+ cells. The material sequenced was naive CD8+ T cells from PBMCs. All receptors derive from a man aged 18-30 years in good health. Some clones in this sample may be carry-over from other donors' samples.

This clone was observed a single time. The V call is TRBV10-3, the J call TRBJ2-2; D is undetermined. The V end was cut by 0 bases, the J end by 5 bases, with 10 bases between. The CDR3 extends over 15 amino acids. Germline CDR1 ENHRY, CDR2 SYGVKD. The CDR3 sequence is CAISESSALTGELFF. CDR3 nucleotide sequence: TGTGCCATCAGTGAGTCATCAGCTTTGACCGGGGAGCTGTTTTTT.

The chain couples TRBV4-3 to TRBJ2-3, with 9 bases aligning to TRBD2. Trimming cost V 1 base and J 2 bases; bases outside gene matches: 7. Germline V lookup: CDR1 LGHNA, CDR2 YSLEER. This CDR3 contains 17 residues. CDR3 coding DNA: TGCGCCAGCAGCCAAGGGATCGCTAGCGGGATCACAGATACGCAGTATTTT. Translation: CASSQGIASGITDTQYF.

V and J are TRBV5-6 and TRBJ2-3; no clear D. The CDR3 contains 16 residues. Trimming stripped 6 bases from V and 0 bases from J, with 17 bases between. Germline V gives CDR1 SGHDT, CDR2 YYEEEE. CDR3 region: CASNSPFETSTDTQYF. CDR3 nucleotides: TGTGCCAGCAACTCTCCCTTTGAGACTAGCACAGATACGCAGTATTTT. Full variable domain (rest looked up from reference TRBV5-6 and TRBJ2-3): DAGVTQSPTHLIKTRGQQVTLRCSPKSGHDTVSWYQQALGQGPQFIFQYYEEEERQRGNFPDRFSGHQFPNYSSELNVNALLLGDSALYLCASNSPFETSTDTQYFGPGTRLTVL.

This sequence joins TRBV4-1 and TRBJ2-5, with TRBD1 matching 9 bases. CDR3 length: 14 residues. CDR1 MGHRA and CDR2 YSYEKL come from the germline V gene. Trimming cost V 4 bases and J 2 bases; bases outside gene matches: 2. As DNA, the CDR3 is TGCGCCAGCAGCCCGGGGACAGGGCAAGAGACCCAGTACTTC. This codes for CASSPGTGQETQYF.

The chain employs TRBV19 and TRBJ2-7, with 8 bases aligning to TRBD1. Germline V gene lookup returns CDR1 LNHDA and CDR2 SQIVND (reference sequence). The CDR3 covers 15 residues. The junction had 11 bases not matched to a gene; V was cut back by 5 bases and J by 5 bases. As DNA, the CDR3 is TGTGCCAGTAGTCCAGGGACAGGTTCTTCCGACGAGCAGTACTTC. It encodes CASSPGTGSSDEQYF.

The chain uses TRBV29-1 and TRBJ2-3; D perhaps matches TRBD2 (5 bases). With 6 bases removed from V and 8 bases from J, the gap between germline ends came to 12 bases. This CDR3 is built from 11 residues. Germline V lookup: CDR1 SQVTM, CDR2 ANQGSEA. CDR3: CSVLRAGTQYF. The CDR3 region has the DNA TGCAGCGTCCTCCGGGCGGGTACGCAGTATTTT.

The rearrangement uses TRBV27 and TRBJ2-4, with a tentative D call TRBD2 (6 bases). Germline CDR1 MNHEY, CDR2 SMNVEV (reference sequence). The CDR3 loop spans 13 amino acids. Trimming left V 7 bases short and J 0 bases short, with 7 bases between. In DNA, the CDR3 is TGTGCCAGCATGGGGGGAGCCAAAAACATTCAGTACTTC. It translates to CASMGGAKNIQYF.

V gene TRBV5-1 combines with J gene TRBJ2-7, with TRBD1 matching 8 bases. The CDR3 has 14 amino acids. The germline gives CDR1 SGHRS, CDR2 YFSETQ. Trimming cost V 5 bases and J 1 base; bases outside gene matches: 5. DNA for the CDR3: TGCGCCAGCAGTTCGACAGGGGAATCCTACGAGCAGTACTTC. Encoded protein: CASSSTGESYEQYF.

The V and J genes are TRBV5-1 and TRBJ2-7; 7 bases line up with TRBD1. Germline lookup yields CDR1 SGHRS and CDR2 YFSETQ. This CDR3 is 13 amino acids long. J gave up 6 bases and V 4 bases, and 7 bases lay outside the gene matches. CDR3 in amino acids: CASSTTGSGEQYF. DNA of the CDR3: TGCGCCAGCAGCACGACAGGGTCTGGCGAGCAGTACTTC.

This sequence joins TRBV5-6 and TRBJ2-1; the D is unclear. Germline CDR1 SGHDT, CDR2 YYEEEE. V shed 4 bases and J shed 6 bases, with 11 bases lying between them. The length of the CDR3 is 13 residues. CDR3 protein: CASSPPLSNEQFF. CDR3 DNA sequence: TGTGCCAGCAGCCCCCCCTTGTCCAATGAGCAGTTCTTC.

The rearrangement links TRBV28 to TRBJ1-2, with TRBD1 as a possible D gene (6 bases). This CDR3 comprises 16 residues. The V gene's germline CDR1 is MDHEN and CDR2 SYDVKM. The germline V and J ends were trimmed by 2 bases and 6 bases, with 19 bases remaining between them. Here the CDR3 reads CASSLGTEHRVNGYTF. CDR3 nucleotides: TGTGCCAGCAGTTTAGGTACGGAACACAGGGTGAATGGCTACACCTTC.

The chain has TRBV5-6 and TRBJ2-7; 8 bases align to TRBD1. V lost 4 bases and J lost 9; bases outside the gene matches: 12. The length of the CDR3 is 14 residues. CDR1 is SGHDT and CDR2 is YYEEEE in the germline V gene. The CDR3 region has the DNA TGTGCCAGCAGCATAGCAGGGGGCGCGGTGCGGCAGTACTTC. It specifies CASSIAGGAVRQYF.

The gene calls are TRBV7-2 and TRBJ2-2; weak D call: TRBD2 (6 bases). Germline V gives CDR1 SGHTA, CDR2 FQGNSA. V lost 5 bases and J lost 5, with 15 bases in between. This CDR3 contains 15 residues. The CDR3 is CASSAARRDTGELFF. CDR3 nucleotide sequence: TGTGCCAGCAGCGCCGCCCGGCGGGATACCGGGGAGCTGTTTTTT.

Details on this clone: Other DNA sequences in this sample translate to the same CDR3. The chain is built from TRBV28 and TRBJ1-1, with a weak D call TRBD1 (5 bases). There are 12 residues in the CDR3. Germline loops: CDR1 MDHEN, CDR2 SYDVKM. Trimming left V 8 bases short and J 1 base short, with 8 bases between. CDR3 region: CASSTENTEAFF. The CDR3 region has the DNA TGTGCCAGCTCGACAGAGAACACTGAAGCTTTCTTT.

The chain carries TRBV6-5 and TRBJ2-7, with 9 bases identical to TRBD2. Trimming at V came to 0 bases and at J to 2 bases, leaving 2 bases not matched to a gene. Germline CDR1 and CDR2: MNHEY and SVGAGI. There are 15 residues in the CDR3. The CDR3 sequence: CASSYSAGGAYEQYF. CDR3 DNA sequence: TGTGCCAGCAGTTACTCAGCGGGGGGAGCCTACGAGCAGTACTTC.

The chain couples TRBV7-2 to TRBJ2-7; 8 bases fit TRBD2. This CDR3 spans 18 amino acids. The germline CDR1 and CDR2 sequences are SGHTA and FQGNSA. V trimming: 2 bases; J trimming: 2 bases; junction bases outside the gene matches: 14. DNA of the CDR3: TGTGCCAGCAGCTTATTCGGTGGGCTAGCGGGTTCGACCTACGAGCAGTACTTC. This codes for CASSLFGGLAGSTYEQYF.

The chain joins TRBV15 to TRBJ1-1, with TRBD1 matching over 10 bases. The V gene's germline CDR1 is LNHNV and CDR2 YYDKDF (reference sequence). This CDR3 has 13 residues. V was clipped by 3 bases and J by 11 bases; unmatched bases: 6. The CDR3 here is CATSRSPGQGAFF. For the CDR3, the DNA is TGTGCCACCAGCAGGTCCCCGGGACAGGGGGCTTTCTTT.

The V and J genes are TRBV10-2 and TRBJ2-5; D gene ambiguous. CDR3 size: 12 residues. Trimming left V 7 bases short and J 2 bases short, with 8 bases between. Per the germline V gene, CDR1 is WSHSY and CDR2 is SAAADI. CDR3 loop: CASMERQETQYF. For the CDR3, the DNA is TGCGCCAGCATGGAGCGTCAAGAGACCCAGTACTTC.

This rearrangement joins TRBV28 to TRBJ2-1; a weak D match, TRBD2 (6 bases). V shed 6 bases and J shed 0 bases, with 21 bases lying between them. CDR3 length equals 18 residues. Germline CDR1 MDHEN, CDR2 SYDVKM. The CDR3 DNA follows: TGTGCCAGCAGCTCACATCTGGAGGGCCTTAGCTCCTACAATGAGCAGTTCTTC. This encodes CASSSHLEGLSSYNEQFF.

This chain uses TRBV15 with TRBJ2-5; D is undetermined. Germline V gives CDR1 LNHNV, CDR2 YYDKDF (reference sequence). This CDR3 region has 14 residues. Trimming took off 3 bases at V and 3 bases at J, with 11 bases between the two ends. CDR3 sequence reads: CATSSGVMEETQYF. In DNA form, the CDR3 reads TGTGCCACCAGCAGTGGGGTGATGGAAGAGACCCAGTACTTC.

This clone came up a few times. V is TRBV28 and J is TRBJ1-5; 7 bases line up with TRBD1. The CDR3 has 13 residues. The V gene end was trimmed by 8 bases and the J gene end by 7 bases; junction bases not matched to a gene: 8. Germline V gives CDR1 MDHEN, CDR2 SYDVKM. DNA of the CDR3: TGTGCCAGCCAGGGCAGGGGGGGACAGCCCCAGCATTTT. This codes for CASQGRGGQPQHF.

V is TRBV4-1 and J is TRBJ2-3, with 7 bases fitting TRBD1. The CDR3 covers 16 residues. Germline V gives CDR1 MGHRA, CDR2 YSYEKL. Unmatched junction bases numbered 6, after V lost 3 bases and J lost 0 bases. The CDR3 here is CASSHPGTDSTDTQYF. CDR3 nucleotide sequence: TGCGCCAGCAGCCATCCCGGGACAGACAGCACAGATACGCAGTATTTT.

The rearrangement links TRBV11-2 to TRBJ2-7, with D perhaps assigned TRBD1 or TRBD2 (7 bases each). Trimming cost V 4 bases and J 5 bases, with 18 bases left between them. The CDR3 loop spans 15 amino acids. Germline loops: CDR1 SGHAT, CDR2 FQNNGV. CDR3 bases: TGTGCCAGCAGCTCAGGGGGGGGACAGTGGCACGAGCAGTACTTC. Translation: CASSSGGGQWHEQYF.

V gene TRBV4-1 combines with J gene TRBJ2-7; 9 bases map to TRBD2. This CDR3 spans 16 amino acids. In germline, CDR1 is MGHRA, CDR2 YSYEKL. V trimming: 4 bases; J trimming: 5 bases; junction bases outside the gene matches: 12. CDR3 nucleotides: TGCGCCAGCAGCCCCATGGACAGCGGGAGGCTCGACGAGCAGTACTTC. The encoded protein is CASSPMDSGRLDEQYF.

V gene TRBV27 combines with J gene TRBJ2-3; 8 bases align to TRBD2. The CDR3 is made up of 15 amino acids. The junction had 10 bases not matched to a gene; V was cut back by 10 bases and J by 1 base. Germline loops: CDR1 MNHEY, CDR2 SMNVEV (reference sequence). This chain's CDR3 is CATNGASGRTDTQYF. The CDR3, as DNA: TGTGCCACTAATGGGGCTAGCGGGCGCACAGATACGCAGTATTTT.

Concerning this clone itself: This same CDR3 is encoded by further DNA sequences in the sample. The genes are TRBV4-1 and TRBJ2-7; 10 nucleotides line up with TRBD1. With V trimmed by 3 bases and J by 3 bases, 2 bases remained unmatched. Per germline, CDR1 MGHRA and CDR2 YSYEKL. CDR3 length equals 14 residues. For the CDR3, the DNA is TGCGCCAGCAGCCAGGGACAGGGGATCTACGAGCAGTACTTC. Translating gives CASSQGQGIYEQYF.

V usage is TRBV28 and J usage is TRBJ2-1; 9 positions match TRBD2. The germline V gene has CDR1 MDHEN and CDR2 SYDVKM. The CDR3 length is 17 residues. The V segment lost 2 bases and the J segment 3 bases; nucleotides outside the gene matches: 8. The CDR3 region is CASSLRFAGGGYNEQFF. CDR3 DNA sequence: TGTGCCAGCAGTTTAAGGTTTGCGGGAGGGGGCTACAATGAGCAGTTCTTC. The variable domain in full, with the rest retrieved from reference TRBV28 and TRBJ2-1, is DVKVTQSSRYLVKRTGEKVFLECVQDMDHENMFWYRQDPGLGLRLIYFSYDVKMKEKGDIPEGYSVSREKKERFSLILESASTNQTSMYLCASSLRFAGGGYNEQFFGPGTRLTVL.